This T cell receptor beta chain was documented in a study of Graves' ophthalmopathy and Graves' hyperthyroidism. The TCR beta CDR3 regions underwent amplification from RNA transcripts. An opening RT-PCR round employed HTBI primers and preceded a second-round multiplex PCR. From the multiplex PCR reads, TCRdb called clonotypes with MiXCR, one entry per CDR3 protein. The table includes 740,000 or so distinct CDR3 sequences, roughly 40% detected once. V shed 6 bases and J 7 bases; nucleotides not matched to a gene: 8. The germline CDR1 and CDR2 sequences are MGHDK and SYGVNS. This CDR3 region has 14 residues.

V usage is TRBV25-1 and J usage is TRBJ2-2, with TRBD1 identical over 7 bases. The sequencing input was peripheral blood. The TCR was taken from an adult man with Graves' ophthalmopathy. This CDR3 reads CASRNGRGIGELFF. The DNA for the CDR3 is TGTGCCAGCAGGAACGGCAGGGGGATCGGGGAGCTGTTTTTT.